The 16 T cell receptor beta chains reported below all come from one sample, sequenced in a study of blood T cell repertoires in COVID-19. Using immunoSEQ multiplex PCR, the repertoire was profiled, and TCRdb retains in-frame clones only, with some absent. Found here are about 200,000 clones, roughly 84% of them singletons; the top ten hold roughly a sixth. Sequenced input: peripheral blood. These receptors were taken from a man between 45 and 60 years old with COVID-19, enrolled during active disease.

V is TRBV18 and J is TRBJ2-2, with 11 bases identical to TRBD2. The CDR3 loop spans 15 amino acids. In germline, CDR1 is KGHSH, CDR2 LQKENI. Unmatched junction bases numbered 3, after V lost 3 bases and J lost 6 bases. The CDR3 DNA sequence: TGTGCCAGCTCACCTACTAGCGGGAGCTCCGGGGAGCTGTTTTTT. It encodes CASSPTSGSSGELFF.

This chain uses TRBV27 with TRBJ2-7, with 9 nucleotides matching TRBD2. Germline V gene data show CDR1 as MNHEY and CDR2 as SMNVEV (reference sequence). The CDR3 is made up of 13 amino acids. V lost 6 bases, J lost 2 bases, and 2 bases stayed unmatched. Written as DNA, the CDR3 is TGTGCCAGCAGCCGACTAGCGGCCTACGAGCAGTACTTC. It encodes CASSRLAAYEQYF.

The gene calls are TRBV5-5 and TRBJ2-7, with D perhaps matching TRBD2 (6 bases). Germline values: CDR1 SGHKS, CDR2 YYEKEE (reference sequence). V gave up 0 bases and J gave up 2 bases, with 12 bases separating them. This CDR3 is 15 amino acids long. CDR3 in amino acids: CASSLEAGGPYEQYF. The CDR3 DNA is TGTGCCAGCAGCTTGGAAGCCGGGGGACCCTACGAGCAGTACTTC.

The rearrangement uses TRBV7-9 and TRBJ2-6; D may be TRBD1 (5 bases). Looked up from germline, CDR1 is SEHNR and CDR2 is FQNEAQ (reference sequence). V dropped 5 bases and J dropped 0 bases, with 14 bases sitting between them. The length of the CDR3 is 17 residues. The CDR3, as DNA: TGTGCCAGCAGCCCCACCAGGGAAAGCTCTGGGGCCAACGTCCTGACTTTC. Translation: CASSPTRESSGANVLTF.

The J gene is TRBJ2-2, the V gene TRBV28, with D hard to call. This CDR3 comprises 16 residues. The V and J ends lost 6 bases and 2 bases respectively, with 16 bases between them. Germline V lookup: CDR1 MDHEN, CDR2 SYDVKM. This CDR3 is CASSLPLILNTGELFF. The DNA of the CDR3 is TGTGCCAGCAGCCTCCCCCTAATTCTTAACACCGGGGAGCTGTTTTTT. The entire variable domain, with the rest obtained from reference TRBV28 and TRBJ2-2, is as follows: DVKVTQSSRYLVKRTGEKVFLECVQDMDHENMFWYRQDPGLGLRLIYFSYDVKMKEKGDIPEGYSVSREKKERFSLILESASTNQTSMYLCASSLPLILNTGELFFGEGSRLTVL.

The gene calls are TRBV5-1 and TRBJ2-1, with 8 positions matching TRBD2. Germline V CDR1 and CDR2: SGHRS, YFSETQ. The CDR3 spans 15 residues. With 1 base clipped from V and 4 bases from J, the junction kept 4 bases outside the gene matches. CDR3 coding DNA: TGCGCCAGCAGCTTGAAGCGGGAGCGATACAATGAGCAGTTCTTC. Translating gives CASSLKRERYNEQFF.

The genes are TRBV15 and TRBJ2-1; 9 nucleotides agree with TRBD2. V was pared by 0 bases and J by 7 bases, with 7 bases of the junction left unmatched. CDR1 and CDR2 from the germline V gene are LNHNV and YYDKDF (reference sequence). The CDR3 is 16 residues long. The CDR3 loop reads CATSRDGREGRNEQFF. The CDR3 DNA sequence: TGTGCCACCAGCAGAGATGGGCGGGAGGGCCGGAATGAGCAGTTCTTC. Full variable domain (rest looked up from reference TRBV15 and TRBJ2-1): DAMVIQNPRYQVTQFGKPVTLSCSQTLNHNVMYWYQQKSSQAPKLLFHYYDKDFNNEADTPDNFQSRRPNTSFCFLDIRSPGLGDTAMYLCATSRDGREGRNEQFFGPGTRLTVL.

This chain joins TRBV29-1 and TRBJ2-1, with 12 nucleotides matching TRBD2. J lost 12 bases, V lost 5 bases, and 5 bases had no gene match. This CDR3 contains 12 residues. CDR1 SQVTM and CDR2 ANQGSEA come from the germline V gene. Here the CDR3 DNA reads TGCAGCGTTCTTCCTAGCGGGAGGGGGCAGTTCTTC. Encoded protein: CSVLPSGRGQFF.

The chain has TRBV11-2 and TRBJ2-1; the match to TRBD2 covers 13 bases. The CDR3 spans 15 residues. The germline V gene has CDR1 SGHAT and CDR2 FQNNGV. V was pared by 6 bases and J by 10 bases, with 9 bases of the junction left unmatched. The CDR3 DNA follows: TGTGCCAGCAGACGCCCGGGACTAGCGGGACTGGAGCAGTTCTTC. Translation: CASRRPGLAGLEQFF.

CDR3 protein: CASSAPWDINTGELFF. The CDR3 DNA is TGTGCCAGCAGCGCGCCCTGGGACATAAACACCGGGGAGCTGTTTTTT. The rearrangement links TRBV5-8 to TRBJ2-2; maybe TRBD1 (6 bases). V gave up 4 bases and J gave up 2 bases, with 15 bases separating them. Germline CDR1 is SGHTS and CDR2 is YDEGEE. The CDR3 has 16 amino acids.

The CDR3 region is CASTYPGQGQPQHF. The CDR3 coding sequence is TGTGCCAGTACATACCCGGGACAGGGACAGCCCCAGCATTTT. This chain connects TRBV19 to TRBJ1-5; 9 bases match TRBD1. The CDR3 is 14 residues long. With 7 bases clipped from V and 7 bases from J, the junction kept 8 bases outside the gene matches. Germline loops: CDR1 LNHDA, CDR2 SQIVND (reference sequence).

This clone was observed once. The chain employs TRBV6-5 and TRBJ1-2; maybe TRBD1 (6 bases). Trimming removed 6 bases from V and 7 bases from J, with 18 bases in between. The CDR3 extends over 14 amino acids. CDR1 and CDR2 from the germline V gene are MNHEY and SVGAGI. The CDR3 sequence is CASSPTGGTFGYTF. In DNA, the CDR3 is TGTGCCAGCAGCCCGACAGGAGGTACTTTTGGCTACACCTTC.

The sample holds a few counts of this clone. The chain combines TRBV21-1 with TRBJ1-5. TRBV21-1 is a recognized pseudogene. The CDR3 is 15 residues long. CDR3: CASSKVCGSNQPQHF. The DNA of the CDR3 is TGTGCCAGCAGCAAAGTTTGCGGTAGCAATCAGCCCCAGCATTTT.

This clone was recorded once. In nucleotides, the CDR3 is TGTGCCAGCAGTAAAACCCGGGGGTCCTACAATGAGCAGTTCTTC. It yields the protein CASSKTRGSYNEQFF. The rearrangement uses TRBV6-5 and TRBJ2-1; D might be TRBD2 (6 bases). The CDR3 totals 15 residues. The ends were cut back, 5 bases at V and 1 base at J, with 12 bases in the middle. Germline CDR1 is MNHEY and CDR2 is SVGAGI.

A remark on this clone: This specimen includes other DNA sequences encoding the same CDR3. The chain is built from TRBV11-2 and TRBJ2-5, with a possible D match to TRBD2 (5 bases). The germline V gene has CDR1 SGHAT and CDR2 FQNNGV. Trimming removed 2 bases from V and 4 bases from J, with 5 bases in between. This CDR3 is 12 amino acids long. The CDR3 sequence is CASSLLAETQYF. The CDR3 nucleotides read TGTGCCAGCAGCTTACTAGCAGAGACCCAGTACTTC.

This chain uses TRBV5-1 with TRBJ2-3; maybe TRBD2 (5 bases). The CDR3 spans 15 residues. V was clipped by 0 bases and J by 4 bases, with 12 bases between them. Germline V gene lookup returns CDR1 SGHRS and CDR2 YFSETQ. Here the CDR3 reads CASSLAGIWADTQYF. The DNA of the CDR3 is TGCGCCAGCAGCTTGGCGGGGATCTGGGCAGATACGCAGTATTTT.